The entry below gives a single T cell receptor (beta chain) sequence along with its context. Its specificity is not known. All patients were mismatch repair deficient, assessed by either PCR or immunohistochemistry. The sample comes from a study of PD-1 blockade in mismatch repair-deficient tumors. Background on the study: All were previously treated, progressing patients with 12 mismatch repair-deficient cancer types. Overall study findings and caveats: After pembrolizumab, tumor-resident clones rose rapidly, then generally contracted before radiologic responses.

TCRdb keeps only in-frame clones here, not all; method: immunoSEQ multiplex PCR. The table includes roughly 84,000 clones, roughly 80% detected once. The source is an adult with mismatch repair-deficient cancer. Sample: peripheral blood, taken 12 weeks after starting pembrolizumab.

As DNA, the CDR3 is TGTGCCAGCAGCCCCTTAGCCGTTTGGGATGAGCAGTTCTTC. Translated, it gives CASSPLAVWDEQFF. The V call is TRBV7-9, the J call TRBJ2-1; D unclear. The CDR3 sequence is 14 residues long. Germline CDR1 SEHNR, CDR2 FQNEAQ (reference sequence). V gave up 5 bases and J gave up 8 bases, with 16 bases separating them.